These 9 T cell receptor beta chains were all obtained from the same sample, sequenced in a study of T cells expressing NK-cell markers. TCRdb re-analyzed the 5' RACE reads; it lists each CDR3 protein once, without DNA. The sample's table shows over 200,000 distinct CDR3 sequences. The sample taken for sequencing was blood T cells: a sorted CD56 or NKG2C T cell subset, CD4+ or CD8+ T cells, or bulk PBMC T cells (not recorded which). The receptors shown here come from a man aged 18 to 29 in good health.

The chain couples TRBV27 to TRBJ1-4; as DNA is missing, the TRBD1 call by TCRdb cannot be tested. This CDR3 has 15 amino acids. CDR1 and CDR2 from the germline V gene are MNHEY and SMNVEV (reference sequence). This chain's CDR3 is CASRVQGEGTGELFF.

The gene calls are TRBV20-1 and TRBJ2-1; checking the TCRdb D call of TRBD2 is not possible without DNA. The CDR3 covers 17 residues. CDR1 and CDR2 (germline): DFQATT, SNEGSKA (reference sequence). This chain's CDR3 is CSARAPRTAGTRIEQFF.

This chain uses TRBV7-8 with TRBJ2-5; there is no DNA to check the TCRdb D call of TRBD1. The CDR3 spans 13 residues. Germline V CDR1 and CDR2: SGHVS, FQNEAQ. The CDR3 is CASSFRGGGTQYF.

This chain's CDR3 is CASSLRVWRRSGTDTQYF. The chain carries TRBV28 and TRBJ2-3; TCRdb reports TRBD2, a call that lacks DNA to check it against. The CDR3 runs to 18 residues. CDR1 MDHEN and CDR2 SYDVKM come from the germline V gene.

The CDR3 is CASSLVFVAGGPGANEQFF. V usage is TRBV27 and J usage is TRBJ2-1; TCRdb's D gene call, TRBD2, goes unchecked for lack of DNA. Germline V lookup: CDR1 MNHEY, CDR2 SMNVEV (reference sequence). This CDR3 is 19 amino acids long.

The chain combines TRBV5-8 with TRBJ1-1; the TCRdb call, TRBD1, lacks DNA for checking. Germline CDR1 SGHTS, CDR2 YDEGEE. This CDR3 is built from 15 residues. CDR3 protein: CASSLAGSPWTEAFF.

This sequence joins TRBV18 and TRBJ2-7; TCRdb selects TRBD2, and the lack of DNA leaves this call unchecked. The CDR3 is 15 amino acids. CDR1 and CDR2 from the germline V gene are KGHSH and LQKENI. The CDR3 sequence is CASSPSRQALGEQYF. Full variable domain (missing parts from reference TRBV18 and TRBJ2-7): NAGVMQNPRHLVRRRGQEARLRCSPMKGHSHVYWYRQLPEEGLKFMVYLQKENIIDESGMPKERFSAEFPKEGPSILRIQQVVRGDSAAYFCASSPSRQALGEQYFGPGTRLTVT.

The chain employs TRBV20-1 and TRBJ2-3; TCRdb's D call, TRBD2, is unchecked because there is no DNA. The CDR3 is 14 amino acids. Germline CDR1 reads DFQATT; CDR2 reads SNEGSKA (reference sequence). The CDR3 is CSGLAGISTDTQYF.

The J gene is TRBJ2-2, the V gene TRBV10-3. The CDR3 spans 13 residues. Germline V gene lookup returns CDR1 ENHRY and CDR2 SYGVKD. CDR3 sequence: CAISEMAAGELFF.